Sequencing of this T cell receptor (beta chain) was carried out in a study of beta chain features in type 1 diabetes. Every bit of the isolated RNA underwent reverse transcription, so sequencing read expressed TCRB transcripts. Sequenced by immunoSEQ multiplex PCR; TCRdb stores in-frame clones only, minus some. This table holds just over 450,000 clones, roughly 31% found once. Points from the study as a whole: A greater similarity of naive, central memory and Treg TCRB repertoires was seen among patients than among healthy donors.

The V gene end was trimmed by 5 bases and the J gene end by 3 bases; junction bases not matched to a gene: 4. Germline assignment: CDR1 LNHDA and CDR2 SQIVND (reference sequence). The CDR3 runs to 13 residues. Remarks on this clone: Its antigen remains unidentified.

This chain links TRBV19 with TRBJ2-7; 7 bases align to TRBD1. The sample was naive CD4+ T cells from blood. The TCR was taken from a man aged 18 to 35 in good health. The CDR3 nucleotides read TGTGCCAGTAGTTTGAGACAGGGCTACGAGCAGTACTTC. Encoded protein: CASSLRQGYEQYF.